Shown below are 14 T cell receptor beta chains from a single sample sequenced in a study of T cells in Graves' hyperthyroidism and ophthalmopathy. Template material for amplifying TCR beta CDR3 regions consisted of RNA transcripts. The HTBI primer set was used in a first-round RT-PCR of the TCR CDR3. One entry per CDR3 protein results from TCRdb running MiXCR on the multiplex PCR reads. The data hold 500,000 to 750,000 distinct CDR3 sequences, with around 16% observed a single time. The sequenced material came from blood. The receptors were sampled from a woman aged 25 to 39 with Graves' hyperthyroidism.

This clonotype was detected a few times. The rearrangement links TRBV14 to TRBJ2-2; D possibly corresponds to TRBD1 (5 bases). CDR3 length equals 15 residues. V shed 1 base and J shed 1 base, with 7 bases lying between them. Germline CDR1 and CDR2: SGHDN and FVKESK. The CDR3 protein is CASSQAQGNTGELFF. The CDR3 DNA is TGTGCCAGCAGCCAAGCGCAGGGGAACACCGGGGAGCTGTTTTTT.

J is TRBJ1-6 and V is TRBV12-3 or TRBV12-4; D might be TRBD1 (6 bases). The V and J ends lost 3 bases and 7 bases respectively, with 7 bases between them. CDR3 size: 13 residues. The CDR3 is CASSFRGNSPLHF. The CDR3 coding sequence is TGTGCCAGCAGTTTTAGGGGGAATTCACCCCTCCACTTT.

This clonotype occurred many times. The chain couples TRBV7-9 to TRBJ2-7; D not resolved. Germline V gene lookup returns CDR1 SEHNR and CDR2 FQNEAQ (reference sequence). CDR3 length equals 13 residues. Deletions cut 5 bases from V and 0 bases from J, with 8 bases between. This CDR3 is CASSAPNSYEQYF. As DNA, the CDR3 is TGTGCCAGCAGCGCACCGAACTCCTACGAGCAGTACTTC.

The chain combines TRBV25-1 with TRBJ2-1; D is unclear. The CDR3 extends over 14 amino acids. The V end lost 3 bases, the J end lost 2 bases, and 8 bases lay between the germline ends. The V gene's germline CDR1 is MGHDK and CDR2 SYGVNS. This CDR3 is CASSDQGTYNEQFF. The CDR3 DNA reads as TGTGCCAGCAGTGACCAAGGGACCTACAATGAGCAGTTCTTC.

In this sample, this clonotype turned up many times. J is TRBJ2-7 and V is TRBV6-2 or TRBV6-3; D call uncertain. The germline gives CDR1 MNHEY, CDR2 SVGEGT. Trimming took 5 bases from V and 4 from J, leaving 12 bases between them. The length of the CDR3 is 13 residues. The CDR3 DNA follows: TGTGCCAGCAGTCCTGCATCCGGGTACGAGCAGTACTTC. Its protein product is CASSPASGYEQYF.

J is TRBJ1-2 and V is TRBV2; D is possibly TRBD1 (5 bases). V lost 3 bases and J lost 8, with 10 bases in between. CDR3 length: 12 residues. The germline V gene encodes CDR1 SNHLY and CDR2 FYNNEI. The CDR3 bases are TGTGCCAGCAGTGACAACGAGGGGGGCTACACCTTC. It translates to CASSDNEGGYTF. The whole variable domain, filled in from reference TRBV2 and TRBJ1-2, reads EPEVTQTPSHQVTQMGQEVILRCVPISNHLYFYWYRQILGQKVEFLVSFYNNEISEKSEIFDDQFSVERPDGSNFTLKIRSTKLEDSAMYFCASSDNEGGYTFGSGTRLTVV.

This clonotype showed up many times. The chain is built from TRBV12-3 or TRBV12-4 and TRBJ2-1; 7 bases fit TRBD2. Unmatched junction bases numbered 7, after V lost 3 bases and J lost 8 bases. This CDR3 region has 14 residues. In DNA form, the CDR3 reads TGTGCCAGCAGTTTTGGCGGGAGTGGGTATGAGCAGTTCTTC. It codes for CASSFGGSGYEQFF.

Only a few counts were recorded for this clonotype. The chain links TRBV29-1 to TRBJ2-3, with D perhaps matching TRBD1 or TRBD2 (5 bases each). V lost 4 bases, J lost 1 base, and 27 bases lay in between. The CDR3 spans 19 residues. In germline, CDR1 is SQVTM, CDR2 ANQGSEA. CDR3 region: CSVVPRIGARLSGTDTQYF. In DNA form, the CDR3 reads TGCAGCGTTGTCCCCAGAATCGGGGCCCGCCTATCGGGCACAGATACGCAGTATTTT.

The CDR3 region has the DNA TGTGCCAGCAGCGTAGACCCCCGGGACAGGGGTTACTATGGCTACACCTTC. Translating it yields CASSVDPRDRGYYGYTF. The chain combines TRBV9 with TRBJ1-2; 10 nucleotides align to TRBD1. The germline gives CDR1 SGDLS, CDR2 YYNGEE. The CDR3 spans 17 residues. V was pared by 0 bases and J by 3 bases, with 8 bases of the junction left unmatched.

This clonotype was seen repeatedly, ten times or more. CDR3 residues: CASSLSSLGLEQFF. CDR3 coding DNA: TGTGCCAGCAGCTTATCCAGTCTCGGCCTTGAGCAGTTCTTC. The V gene is TRBV7-9, the J gene TRBJ2-1; D gene uncertain. The CDR3 loop spans 14 amino acids. CDR1 and CDR2 from the germline V gene are SEHNR and FQNEAQ (reference sequence). Deletions cut 2 bases from V and 9 bases from J, with 14 bases between.

This clonotype was observed many times. The chain employs TRBV5-1 and TRBJ2-3; tentatively, D is TRBD1 or TRBD2 (5 bases each). The V and J ends lost 4 bases and 0 bases respectively, with 15 bases between them. In germline, CDR1 is SGHRS, CDR2 YFSETQ. CDR3 length equals 16 residues. Written as DNA, the CDR3 is TGCGCCAGCAGCGCGCTGAGGGGCGGTAGCACAGATACGCAGTATTTT. Its translation: CASSALRGGSTDTQYF.

This clonotype was seen a few times. This rearrangement joins TRBV6-1 to TRBJ2-1; 8 bases match TRBD2. Trimming at V came to 6 bases and at J to 5 bases, leaving 6 bases not matched to a gene. This CDR3 has 14 residues. The germline gives CDR1 MNHNS, CDR2 SASEGT. CDR3 in DNA: TGTGCCAGCAGGATGAGCGGGAGTAACAATGAGCAGTTCTTC. It is translated as CASRMSGSNNEQFF.

In its sample, this clonotype was seen many times. The J gene is TRBJ1-1, the V gene TRBV12-3 or TRBV12-4; no clear D. Trimming shortened V by 6 bases and J by 2 bases, and 7 bases separated the two germline ends. This CDR3 is built from 12 residues. DNA for the CDR3: TGTGCCAGCAGACCCTTCAACACTGAAGCTTTCTTT. Encoded protein: CASRPFNTEAFF.

This clonotype was seen at least ten times. The chain links TRBV6-1 to TRBJ2-7, with a possible D match to TRBD2 (5 bases). The CDR3 has 13 amino acids. CDR1 and CDR2 (germline): MNHNS, SASEGT. V was clipped by 3 bases and J by 3 bases, with 9 bases between them. In nucleotides, the CDR3 is TGTGCCAGCAGTGAGCGGAGGAACTACGAGCAGTACTTC. Its protein product is CASSERRNYEQYF.